The rows below give T cell receptor beta chains drawn from one sample of a study of shared clonotypes between healthy human individuals. TCRdb keeps only in-frame clones here, not all; method: immunoSEQ multiplex PCR. The repertoire includes approximately 2.5 million clones, 93% of them detected once, and more than 0.35% sits in the top ten. The specimen sequenced was naive CD4+ T cells from PBMCs. Source of these receptors: a young man in good health. Some clones in this sample may be carry-over from other donors' samples. Both conserved end residues are part of each CDR3. A D gene is named only where the DNA matches it firmly. Expanded clones are given a class, and other clones once, few, many or no size at all.

d_call	v_call	j_call	clone_size	cdr3_aa	cdr3_nt
TRBD1	TRBV7-8	TRBJ2-3	-	CASRLTGTGYTDTQYF	TGTGCCAGCAGACTTACCGGGACAGGATACACAGATACGCAGTATTTT
-	TRBV6-1	TRBJ1-5	-	CASGFSNQPQHF	TGTGCCAGCGGATTTAGCAATCAGCCCCAGCATTTT
TRBD1	TRBV7-9	TRBJ1-5	-	CASSLTGGAFQPQHF	TGTGCCAGCAGCCTTACAGGGGGCGCGTTTCAGCCCCAGCATTTT
-	TRBV7-9	TRBJ2-1	-	CASSSPRERHESYEQFF	TGTGCCAGCAGCTCCCCCCGGGAGCGACATGAAAGCTATGAGCAGTTCTTC
TRBD1	TRBV10-3	TRBJ2-3	-	CAISEGGWDRVDTQYF	TGTGCCATCAGTGAAGGGGGGTGGGACAGGGTAGATACGCAGTATTTT
-	TRBV4-3	TRBJ1-4	-	CASSQGTRTGAEKLFF	TGCGCCAGCAGCCAAGGAACACGGACGGGCGCTGAAAAACTGTTTTTT
-	TRBV19	TRBJ1-4	-	CASKGRPTNEKLFF	TGTGCCAGTAAGGGGCGGCCAACTAATGAAAAACTGTTTTTT
TRBD1	TRBV4-2	TRBJ1-1	-	CASSQQGAGDTEAFF	TGTGCCAGCAGCCAACAGGGGGCGGGGGACACTGAAGCTTTCTTT
TRBD2	TRBV6-5	TRBJ2-7	-	CASLSSGPPYEQYF	TGTGCCAGCCTTTCTAGCGGCCCCCCCTACGAGCAGTACTTC
TRBD1	TRBV6-6	TRBJ1-1	-	CASSYWGTGLGTEAFF	TGTGCCAGCAGTTACTGGGGGACAGGGTTGGGCACTGAAGCTTTCTTT
-	TRBV7-2	TRBJ1-5	-	CASTLGQINQPQHF	TGTGCCAGCACCCTGGGGCAGATAAATCAGCCCCAGCATTTT
TRBD1	TRBV6-1	TRBJ1-4	once	CASSEMGQFNEKLFF	TGTGCCAGCAGTGAAATGGGACAGTTTAATGAAAAACTGTTTTTT
-	TRBV5-1	TRBJ2-3	-	CASRDPSGGHTQYF	TGCGCCAGCAGAGACCCCTCAGGCGGGCATACGCAGTATTTT
-	TRBV28	TRBJ1-5	-	CASSFLLGAGQEPQHF	TGTGCCAGCAGTTTTCTTCTGGGGGCAGGGCAGGAGCCCCAGCATTTT
-	TRBV6-1	TRBJ1-2	-	CASSEDGRGGDGYTF	TGTGCCAGCAGTGAAGATGGGAGGGGGGGGGATGGCTACACCTTC
-	TRBV2	TRBJ1-6	-	CASSVTELNSPLHF	TGTGCCAGCAGCGTGACAGAACTCAATTCACCCCTCCACTTT
TRBD1	TRBV18	TRBJ2-3	-	CASSPLQGSTDTQYF	TGTGCCAGCTCACCACTACAGGGGAGCACAGATACGCAGTATTTT
TRBD1	TRBV28	TRBJ2-7	-	CASSPTGGVPLSYEQYF	TGTGCCAGCAGCCCAACAGGGGGAGTACCACTCTCCTACGAGCAGTACTTC
TRBD2	TRBV7-9	TRBJ2-1	-	CASSAGTSGSSEQFF	TGTGCCAGCAGCGCCGGGACTAGCGGGAGTAGTGAGCAGTTCTTC
TRBD2	TRBV7-3	TRBJ2-3	-	CASSKGLAGVTDTQYF	TGTGCCAGCAGCAAAGGACTAGCGGGAGTCACAGATACGCAGTATTTT
TRBD1	TRBV6-1	TRBJ2-7	once	CASSEAGTGGKNEQYF	TGTGCCAGCAGTGAAGCCGGGACAGGGGGCAAAAACGAGCAGTACTTC
-	TRBV6-5	TRBJ1-4	-	CASSPPVGEKLFF	TGTGCCAGCAGTCCCCCGGTGGGAGAAAAACTGTTTTTT
TRBD1	TRBV28	TRBJ1-2	-	CASILTGGAGYGYTF	TGTGCCAGCATCCTGACAGGGGGCGCCGGCTATGGCTACACCTTC
-	TRBV28	TRBJ1-5	-	CASTIRAGGGQPQHF	TGTGCCAGCACTATCAGGGCTGGAGGAGGACAGCCCCAGCATTTT
TRBD1	TRBV5-1	TRBJ1-1	-	CASSLWTGDSTEAFF	TGCGCCAGCAGCTTATGGACAGGGGATAGCACTGAAGCTTTCTTT
-	TRBV30	TRBJ1-2	once	CAYEDRVYGYTF	TGTGCCTACGAAGACCGAGTCTATGGCTACACCTTC